These T cell receptor beta chains were read from a single sample in a study of identical twins. TCRdb redid the calling of the 5' RACE reads with MiXCR, one entry per CDR3 protein. The sample consists of about 220,000 distinct CDR3 sequences, around 8.1% of them appearing once. The same sample was also studied in work on yellow fever vaccine responses in identical twins.

Material: memory (CD45RO+) T cells sorted from blood. These receptors were collected from a woman between 18 and 29 years old in good health. Each CDR3 is given with its conserved first and last residue. The D gene is left open where the match is weak. Not every row has a clone size; where given, it reads once, few, many or a size class.

D | size | J | V | length | CDR3 | DNA
- | many | TRBJ2-5 | TRBV10-3 | 13 | CAISGTDQETQYF | TGTGCCATCAGTGGGACGGATCAAGAGACCCAGTACTTC
TRBD1 | many | TRBJ1-5 | TRBV11-2 | 14 | CASSRQGANQPQHF | TGTGCCAGCAGCCGACAGGGGGCGAACCAGCCCCAGCATTTT
TRBD1 | few | TRBJ2-5 | TRBV5-1 | 16 | CASSQGRAGGTETQYF | TGCGCCAGCAGCCAAGGCCGGGCAGGGGGCACAGAGACCCAGTACTTC
- | once | TRBJ2-7 | TRBV18 | 12 | CASSRQSYEQYF | TGTGCCAGCTCACGACAGTCCTACGAGCAGTACTTC
TRBD2 | many | TRBJ2-1 | TRBV7-9 | 17 | CASISQRSGRWVNEQFF | TGTGCCAGCATCTCCCAAAGAAGCGGGAGGTGGGTCAATGAGCAGTTCTTC
TRBD2 | - | TRBJ2-1 | TRBV20-1 | 16 | CSATLAGGWQGDEQFF | TGCAGTGCTACCCTAGCGGGAGGATGGCAGGGGGATGAGCAGTTCTTC
- | - | TRBJ1-1 | TRBV6-1 | 13 | CASSDWGITEAFF | TGTGCCAGCAGTGATTGGGGGATCACTGAAGCTTTCTTT
TRBD2 | - | TRBJ2-1 | TRBV7-2 | 16 | CASSPASGRAGYEQFF | TGTGCCAGCAGCCCCGCTAGCGGGAGGGCCGGCTATGAGCAGTTCTTC
- | - | TRBJ2-5 | TRBV7-2 | 15 | CASSSPRTDQETQYF | TGTGCCAGCAGCTCACCTCGGACGGACCAAGAGACCCAGTACTTC
TRBD2 | - | TRBJ2-1 | TRBV6-2/TRBV6-3 | 19 | CASSYSSGGAFSAYNEQFF | TGTGCCAGCAGTTACTCAAGCGGGGGGGCTTTTTCGGCCTACAATGAGCAGTTCTTC
- | few | TRBJ2-5 | TRBV6-5 | 15 | CASSYSRTSQETQYF | TGTGCCAGCAGTTACTCACGGACGTCGCAAGAGACCCAGTACTTC
- | many | TRBJ1-6 | TRBV5-4 | 12 | CASSPLNSPLHF | TGTGCCAGCAGCCCTCTGAATTCACCCCTCCACTTT
- | few | TRBJ2-1 | TRBV2 | 14 | CASSGRISYNEQFF | TGTGCCAGCTCTGGAAGGATCTCCTACAATGAGCAGTTCTTC
TRBD1 | many | TRBJ2-7 | TRBV20-1 | 12 | CSARQGAREQYF | TGCAGTGCCCGACAGGGGGCGAGGGAGCAGTACTTC
- | few | TRBJ2-5 | TRBV7-9 | 13 | CASSPSGAETQYF | TGTGCCAGCAGCCCATCAGGGGCAGAGACCCAGTACTTC
- | - | TRBJ2-7 | TRBV21-1 | 16 | CASSKVEGQDFYEQYF | TGTGCCAGCAGCAAAGTCGAGGGACAGGATTTCTACGAGCAGTACTTC
TRBD2 | - | TRBJ2-1 | TRBV3-1 | 14 | CASSQGASGNEQFF | TGTGCCAGCAGCCAAGGGGCTAGCGGAAATGAGCAGTTCTTC
- | few | TRBJ2-7 | TRBV11-2 | 14 | CASSRTTDSYEQYF | TGTGCCAGCAGCCGAACGACAGACTCCTACGAGCAGTACTTC
TRBD1 | few | TRBJ2-3 | TRBV18 | 14 | CASSALQGTDTQYF | TGTGCCAGCTCAGCATTACAGGGGACAGATACGCAGTATTTT
- | many | TRBJ2-2 | TRBV12-3/TRBV12-4 | 15 | CASRVTLPNTGELFF | TGTGCCAGCAGGGTTACCCTCCCGAACACCGGGGAGCTGTTTTTT
- | - | TRBJ2-5 | TRBV3-1 | 15 | CASSQARLETETQYF | TGTGCCAGCAGCCAAGCTCGCCTAGAAACAGAGACCCAGTACTTC
TRBD2 | few | TRBJ2-5 | TRBV4-2 | 17 | CASSQEETSGGVQTQYF | TGTGCCAGCAGCCAAGAGGAAACTAGCGGGGGGGTACAGACCCAGTACTTC